This TCR beta chain was documented in a study of T cells in localized non-small cell lung cancer. Study outcomes and limitations: In adjacent lung appeared a median around 57 of the top 100 tumor clones. Highest T cell clonality was seen in uninvolved adjacent lung, surpassing that measured in tumor. Those with higher blood T cell density had longer overall survival. Because only a single region of the tumor was sequenced, heterogeneity remains possible.

CDR1 MNHEY and CDR2 SVGAGI come from the germline V gene. This CDR3 has 14 amino acids. J was trimmed by 2 bases and V by 5 bases; bases with no gene match: 3. The table came from immunoSEQ multiplex PCR; TCRdb's copy has only in-frame clones and leaves some out. Here the sample spans roughly 70,000 clones, 86% being singletons. This clone showed up just once. Its antigen is undetermined. Here the sequenced sample was peripheral blood, taken before any cancer treatment. This sequence joins TRBV6-5 and TRBJ2-3; the match to TRBD2 covers 8 bases. This TCR derives from a male donor aged 60 or over with stage III squamous cell lung carcinoma. The chain's CDR3 is CASSQRGYTDTQYF. CDR3 coding DNA: TGTGCCAGCAGTCAGCGGGGGTACACAGATACGCAGTATTTT.